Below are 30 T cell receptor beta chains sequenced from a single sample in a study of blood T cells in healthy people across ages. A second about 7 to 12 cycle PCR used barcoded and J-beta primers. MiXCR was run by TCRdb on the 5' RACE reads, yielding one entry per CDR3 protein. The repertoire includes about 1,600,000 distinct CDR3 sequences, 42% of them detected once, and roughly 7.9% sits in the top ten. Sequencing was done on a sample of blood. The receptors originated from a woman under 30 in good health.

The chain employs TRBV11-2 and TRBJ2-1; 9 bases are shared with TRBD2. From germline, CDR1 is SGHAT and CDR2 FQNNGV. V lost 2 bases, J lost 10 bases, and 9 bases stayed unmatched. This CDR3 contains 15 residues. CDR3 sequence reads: CASSLSLSGGKEQFF. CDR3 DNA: TGTGCCAGCAGCTTAAGTCTTAGCGGGGGCAAAGAGCAGTTCTTC.

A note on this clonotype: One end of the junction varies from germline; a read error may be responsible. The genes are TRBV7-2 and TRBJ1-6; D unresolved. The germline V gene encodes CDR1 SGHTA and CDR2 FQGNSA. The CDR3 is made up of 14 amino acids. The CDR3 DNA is TGTGCCAGCAGCTCCCGATTTGGTAATTCACTCCTCCACTTT. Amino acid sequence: CASSSRFGNSLLHF.

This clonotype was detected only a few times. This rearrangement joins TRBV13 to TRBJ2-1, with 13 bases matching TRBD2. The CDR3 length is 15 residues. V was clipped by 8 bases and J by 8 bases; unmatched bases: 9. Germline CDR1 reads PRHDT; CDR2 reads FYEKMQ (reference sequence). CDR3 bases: TGTGCCAGCCGGTTCGGACTAGCGGGGGTAGATGAGCAGTTCTTC. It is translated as CASRFGLAGVDEQFF.

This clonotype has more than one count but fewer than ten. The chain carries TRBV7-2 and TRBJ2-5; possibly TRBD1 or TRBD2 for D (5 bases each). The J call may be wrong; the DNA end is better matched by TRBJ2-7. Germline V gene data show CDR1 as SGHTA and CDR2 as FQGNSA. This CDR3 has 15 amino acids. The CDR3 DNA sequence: TGTGCCAGCAGCTTGTTGGGGGACGGTCTTGACGAGCAGTACTTC. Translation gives CASSLLGDGLDEQYF.

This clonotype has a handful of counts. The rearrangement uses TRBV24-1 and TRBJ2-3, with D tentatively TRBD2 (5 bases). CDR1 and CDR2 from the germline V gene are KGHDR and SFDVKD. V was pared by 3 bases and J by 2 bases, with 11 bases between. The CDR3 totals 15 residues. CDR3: CATSDPTGSTDTQYF. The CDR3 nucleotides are TGTGCCACCAGTGATCCCACGGGATCCACAGATACGCAGTATTTT.

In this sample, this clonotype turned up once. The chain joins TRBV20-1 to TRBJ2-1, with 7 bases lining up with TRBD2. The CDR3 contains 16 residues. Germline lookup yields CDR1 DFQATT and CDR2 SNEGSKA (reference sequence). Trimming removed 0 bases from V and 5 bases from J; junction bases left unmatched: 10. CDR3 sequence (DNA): TGCAGTGCTAGAGAACGCGGGCGGGAGTGGGACAATGAGCAGTTCTTC. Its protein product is CSARERGREWDNEQFF.

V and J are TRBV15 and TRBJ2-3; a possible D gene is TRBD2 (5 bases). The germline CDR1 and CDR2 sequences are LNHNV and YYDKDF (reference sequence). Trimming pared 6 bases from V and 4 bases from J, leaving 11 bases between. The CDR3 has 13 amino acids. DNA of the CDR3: TGTGCCACCAGGAATGAGGGTTCAGATACGCAGTATTTT. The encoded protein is CATRNEGSDTQYF. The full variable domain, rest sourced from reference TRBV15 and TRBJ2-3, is DAMVIQNPRYQVTQFGKPVTLSCSQTLNHNVMYWYQQKSSQAPKLLFHYYDKDFNNEADTPDNFQSRRPNTSFCFLDIRSPGLGDTAMYLCATRNEGSDTQYFGPGTRLTVL.

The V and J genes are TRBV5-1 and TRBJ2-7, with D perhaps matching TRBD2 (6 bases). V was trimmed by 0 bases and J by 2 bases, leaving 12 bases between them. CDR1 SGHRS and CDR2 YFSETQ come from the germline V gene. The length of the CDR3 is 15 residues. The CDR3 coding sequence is TGCGCCAGCAGCTTGGTGGAGGGCGCGGCCTACGAGCAGTACTTC. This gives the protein CASSLVEGAAYEQYF.

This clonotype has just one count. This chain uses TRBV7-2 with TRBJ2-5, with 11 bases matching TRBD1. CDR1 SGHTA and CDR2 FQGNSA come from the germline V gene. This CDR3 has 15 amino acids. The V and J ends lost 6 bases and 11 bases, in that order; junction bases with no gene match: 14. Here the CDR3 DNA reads TGTGCCAGCAGACCCCAAGGACAGGGGGCTGAAGAGCAGTACTTC. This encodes CASRPQGQGAEEQYF. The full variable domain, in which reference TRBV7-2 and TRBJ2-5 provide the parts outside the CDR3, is GAGVSQSPSNKVTEKGKDVELRCDPISGHTALYWYRQSLGQGLEFLIYFQGNSAPDKSGLPSDRFSAERTGGSVSTLTIQRTQQEDSAVYLCASRPQGQGAEEQYFGPGTRLLVL.

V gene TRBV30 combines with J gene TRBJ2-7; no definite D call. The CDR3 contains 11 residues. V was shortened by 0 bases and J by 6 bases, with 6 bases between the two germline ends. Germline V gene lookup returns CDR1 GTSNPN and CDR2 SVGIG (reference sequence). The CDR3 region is CAWSVFGEQYF. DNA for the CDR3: TGTGCCTGGAGTGTATTCGGCGAGCAGTACTTC.

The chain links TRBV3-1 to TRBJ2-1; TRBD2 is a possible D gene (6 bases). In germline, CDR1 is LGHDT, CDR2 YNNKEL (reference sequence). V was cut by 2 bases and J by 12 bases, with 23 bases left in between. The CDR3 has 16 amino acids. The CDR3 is CASSQRGLQSNDGQFF. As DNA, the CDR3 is TGTGCCAGCAGCCAAAGGGGACTCCAGAGTAATGATGGGCAGTTCTTC.

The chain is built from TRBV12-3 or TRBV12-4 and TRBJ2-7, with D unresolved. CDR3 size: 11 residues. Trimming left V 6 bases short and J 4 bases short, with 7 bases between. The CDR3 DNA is TGTGCCAGCAGACACCGATACGAGCAGTACTTC. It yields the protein CASRHRYEQYF.

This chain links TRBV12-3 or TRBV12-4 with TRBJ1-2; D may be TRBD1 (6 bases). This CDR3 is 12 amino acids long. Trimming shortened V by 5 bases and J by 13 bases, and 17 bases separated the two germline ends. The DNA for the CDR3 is TGTGCCAGCAGTCTACACAGGGTTGGAGGCACCTTC. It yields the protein CASSLHRVGGTF.

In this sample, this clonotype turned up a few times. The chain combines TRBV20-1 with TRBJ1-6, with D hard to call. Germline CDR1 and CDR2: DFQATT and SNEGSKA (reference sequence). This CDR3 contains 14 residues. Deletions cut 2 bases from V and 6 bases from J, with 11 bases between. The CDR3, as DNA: TGCAGTGCTAGAACGGGCGGGATTAATTCACCCCTCCACTTT. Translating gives CSARTGGINSPLHF.

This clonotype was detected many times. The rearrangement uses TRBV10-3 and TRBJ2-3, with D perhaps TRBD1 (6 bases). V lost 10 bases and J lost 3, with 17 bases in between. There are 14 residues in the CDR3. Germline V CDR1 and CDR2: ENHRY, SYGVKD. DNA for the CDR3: TGTGCCACCGGTGGGGCAGGGGATACAGATACGCAGTATTTT. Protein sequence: CATGGAGDTDTQYF.

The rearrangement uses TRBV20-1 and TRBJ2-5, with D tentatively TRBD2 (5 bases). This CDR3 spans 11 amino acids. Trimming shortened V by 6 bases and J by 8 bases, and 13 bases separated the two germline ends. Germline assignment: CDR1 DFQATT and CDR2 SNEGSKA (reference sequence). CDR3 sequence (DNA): TGCAGTGCCGGCGAGGGCGCTACCCAGTACTTC. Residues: CSAGEGATQYF.

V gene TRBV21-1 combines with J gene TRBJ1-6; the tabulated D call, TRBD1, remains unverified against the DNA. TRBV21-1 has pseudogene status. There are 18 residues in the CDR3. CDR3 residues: CASSPRGGGHLYNSPLHF. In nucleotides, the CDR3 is TGTGCCAGCAGCCCTCGCGGAGGGGGCCACCTCTATAATTCACCCCTCCACTTT.

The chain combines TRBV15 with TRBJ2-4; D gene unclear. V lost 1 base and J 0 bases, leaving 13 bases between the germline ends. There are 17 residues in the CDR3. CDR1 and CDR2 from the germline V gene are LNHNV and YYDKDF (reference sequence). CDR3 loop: CATSRADGGLAKNIQYF. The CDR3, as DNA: TGTGCCACCAGCAGAGCCGACGGTGGCCTAGCCAAAAACATTCAGTACTTC.

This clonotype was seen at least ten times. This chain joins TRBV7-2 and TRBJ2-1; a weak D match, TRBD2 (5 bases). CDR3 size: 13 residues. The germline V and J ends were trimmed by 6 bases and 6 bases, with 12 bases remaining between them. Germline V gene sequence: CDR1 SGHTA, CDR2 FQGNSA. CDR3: CASSMTKVNEQFF. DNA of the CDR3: TGTGCCAGCAGTATGACTAAGGTCAATGAGCAGTTCTTC.

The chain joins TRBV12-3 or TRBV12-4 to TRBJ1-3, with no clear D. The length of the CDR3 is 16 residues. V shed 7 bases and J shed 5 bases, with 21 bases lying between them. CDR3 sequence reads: CASNLARVRVRNTIYF. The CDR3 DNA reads TGTGCCAGCAACCTTGCGAGGGTGAGAGTGCGAAACACCATATATTTT.

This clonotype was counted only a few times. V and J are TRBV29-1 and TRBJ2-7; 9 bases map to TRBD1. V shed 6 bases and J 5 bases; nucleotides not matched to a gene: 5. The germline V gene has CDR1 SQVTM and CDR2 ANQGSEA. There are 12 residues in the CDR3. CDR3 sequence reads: CSVRDREHEQYF. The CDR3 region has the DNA TGCAGCGTCCGGGACAGGGAACACGAGCAGTACTTC.

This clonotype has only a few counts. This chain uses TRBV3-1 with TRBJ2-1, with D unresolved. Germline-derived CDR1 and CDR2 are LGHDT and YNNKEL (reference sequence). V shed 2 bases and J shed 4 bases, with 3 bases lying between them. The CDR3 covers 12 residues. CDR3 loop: CASSQLYNEQFF. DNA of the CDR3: TGTGCCAGCAGCCAACTTTACAATGAGCAGTTCTTC.

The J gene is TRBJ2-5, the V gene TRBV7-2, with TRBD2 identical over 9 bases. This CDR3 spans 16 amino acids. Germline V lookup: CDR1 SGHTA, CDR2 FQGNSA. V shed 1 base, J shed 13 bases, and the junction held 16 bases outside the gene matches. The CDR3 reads CASSLVGTSSYNEPYF. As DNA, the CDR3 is TGTGCCAGCAGCTTAGTGGGGACTAGCTCCTACAATGAGCCGTACTTC.

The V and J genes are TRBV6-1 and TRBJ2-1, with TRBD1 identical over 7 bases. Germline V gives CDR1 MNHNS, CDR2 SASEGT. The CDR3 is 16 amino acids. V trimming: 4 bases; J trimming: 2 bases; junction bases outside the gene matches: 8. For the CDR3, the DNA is TGTGCCAGCAGTGCCGAGACAGGGCCTCCCTACAATGAGCAGTTCTTC. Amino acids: CASSAETGPPYNEQFF.

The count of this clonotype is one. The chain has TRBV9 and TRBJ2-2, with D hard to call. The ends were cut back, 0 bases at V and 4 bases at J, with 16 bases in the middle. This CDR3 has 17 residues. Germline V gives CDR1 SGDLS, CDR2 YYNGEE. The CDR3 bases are TGTGCCAGCAGCGTAGCCGCGTCCCTGTGGGGCACCGGGGAGCTGTTTTTT. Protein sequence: CASSVAASLWGTGELFF.

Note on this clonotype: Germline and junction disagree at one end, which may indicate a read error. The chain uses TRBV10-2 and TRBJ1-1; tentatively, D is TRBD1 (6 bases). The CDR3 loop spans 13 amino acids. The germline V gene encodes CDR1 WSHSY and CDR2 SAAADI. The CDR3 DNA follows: TGCGCCAGCAGTGAGTCGAGGGACACTGGAGCTTTCTTT. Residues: CASSESRDTGAFF.

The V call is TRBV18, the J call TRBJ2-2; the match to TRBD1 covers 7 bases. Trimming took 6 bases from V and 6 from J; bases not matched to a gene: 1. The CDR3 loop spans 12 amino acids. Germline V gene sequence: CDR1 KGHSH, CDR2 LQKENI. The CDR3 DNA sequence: TGTGCCAGCTCGGACAGGTCCGGGGAGCTGTTTTTT. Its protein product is CASSDRSGELFF.

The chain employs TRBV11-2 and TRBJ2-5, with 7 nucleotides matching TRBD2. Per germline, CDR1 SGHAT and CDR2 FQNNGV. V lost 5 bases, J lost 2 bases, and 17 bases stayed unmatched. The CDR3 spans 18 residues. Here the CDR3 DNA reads TGTGCCAGCAGCCAAGCGGGGCCGCTTCCGGGAGTTCAAGAGACCCAGTACTTC. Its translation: CASSQAGPLPGVQETQYF.

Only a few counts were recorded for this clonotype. The CDR3 loop reads CASSKGGGTEAFF. The CDR3 DNA reads TGTGCCAGCAGCAAGGGGGGGGGCACTGAAGCTTTCTTT. The rearrangement links TRBV21-1 to TRBJ1-1; whether TRBD1, the table's D call, matches the DNA was not checked. TRBV21-1 is assigned pseudogene status. CDR3 length equals 13 residues.

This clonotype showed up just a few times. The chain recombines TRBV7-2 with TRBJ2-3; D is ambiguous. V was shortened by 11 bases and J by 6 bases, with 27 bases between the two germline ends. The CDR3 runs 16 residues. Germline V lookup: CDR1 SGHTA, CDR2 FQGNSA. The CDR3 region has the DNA TGTGCCCCCGCTCCTCGGATGGGGTTCTGTGGGGATACGCAGTATTTT. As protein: CAPAPRMGFCGDTQYF.